This passage covers 6 T cell receptor beta chains from one sample sequenced in a study of T cell responses to AZD1222 COVID-19 vaccine. Assay: immunoSEQ multiplex PCR; the TCRdb copy retains only in-frame clones and omits some. Here the sample spans some 75,000 clones, more than 70% being singletons. Here the sequenced sample was peripheral blood, taken on day 0 of AZD1222 vaccination. The receptor source for this set is an adult in good health.

The chain is built from TRBV2 and TRBJ1-2; no clear D. V was cut by 5 bases and J by 5 bases, with 6 bases left in between. The CDR3 is made up of 11 amino acids. The germline CDR1 and CDR2 sequences are SNHLY and FYNNEI. CDR3 protein: CASSPFYGYTF. DNA for the CDR3: TGTGCCAGCAGTCCATTTTATGGCTACACCTTC.

The chain uses TRBV5-6 and TRBJ2-7, with D possibly being TRBD1 (6 bases). The CDR3 length is 14 residues. Trimming shortened V by 3 bases and J by 6 bases, and 16 bases separated the two germline ends. Germline CDR1 and CDR2: SGHDT and YYEEEE. This CDR3 reads CASSYYTGTGEQYV. DNA of the CDR3: TGTGCCAGCAGCTATTATACAGGGACGGGCGAGCAGTACGTC.

The CDR3 DNA is TGCGCCAGCAGTGAGTCAAGACGTGGGGGGAACTACAATGAGCAGTTCTTC. Translation: CASSESRRGGNYNEQFF. The J gene is TRBJ2-1, the V gene TRBV10-1, with D perhaps matching TRBD2 (6 bases). Germline V gene sequence: CDR1 WNHNN, CDR2 SYGVQD (reference sequence). The CDR3 totals 17 residues. Trimming shortened V by 0 bases and J by 3 bases, and 15 bases separated the two germline ends.

CDR3 sequence: CASSATAGNTIYF. The CDR3 DNA reads as TGCGCCAGCAGTGCTACAGCTGGAAACACCATATATTTT. J is TRBJ1-3 and V is TRBV10-1, with D uncertain. V was trimmed by 4 bases and J by 2 bases, leaving 6 bases between them. The germline V gene has CDR1 WNHNN and CDR2 SYGVQD (reference sequence). This CDR3 has 13 amino acids.

The V gene is TRBV5-8, the J gene TRBJ1-5; the D gene is possibly TRBD1 (6 bases). Germline lookup yields CDR1 SGHTS and CDR2 YDEGEE. Trimming removed 2 bases from V and 7 bases from J, with 13 bases in between. The CDR3 is 14 residues long. Written as DNA, the CDR3 is TGTGCCAGCAGCTTCAGGGGAACGGGGCAGCCCCAGCATTTT. Translation: CASSFRGTGQPQHF.

The chain employs TRBV27 and TRBJ1-2, with 10 bases lining up with TRBD1. There are 13 residues in the CDR3. Germline values: CDR1 MNHEY, CDR2 SMNVEV (reference sequence). V lost 8 bases to trimming and J lost 8 bases; unmatched junction nucleotides: 8. The CDR3 protein is CASSPGQGSGYTF. CDR3 DNA sequence: TGTGCCAGCTCCCCGGGACAGGGGTCCGGCTACACCTTC.